This is a list of T cell receptor beta chains from one sample in a study of shared clonotypes between healthy human individuals. The data were produced by immunoSEQ multiplex PCR, yet TCRdb's version contains in-frame clones alone and is incomplete. The top ten hold over 1.3% of the sample, which has some 900,000 clones, 76% seen once. Sequencing used memory CD4+ T cells sorted from blood. The receptors were sampled from a man aged 18 to 30 in good health. CDR3s include the opening cysteine and the closing phenylalanine or tryptophan. A D gene is named only where the DNA matches it firmly. Clone size is not always given. Where it is, it says once, few, many or a class for expanded clones.

TRBD2 TRBJ2-6 TRBV29-1 NA TGCAGCGTTGGGCTAGCGGGCTCTGGGGCCAACGTCCTGACTTTC CSVGLAGSGANVLTF
TRBD2 TRBJ2-5 TRBV5-1 NA TGCGCCAGCGCACTAGCGGGAGCCCAAGAGACCCAGTACTTC CASALAGAQETQYF
TRBD1 TRBJ2-1 TRBV7-2 NA TGTGCCAGCAGCTTAGTCGGACAGGGGTACAATGAGCAGTTCTTC CASSLVGQGYNEQFF
NA TRBJ1-2 TRBV18 few TGTGCCAGCAGGCTGGGGAGCTATGGCTACACCTTC CASRLGSYGYTF
TRBD1 TRBJ2-7 TRBV19 few TGTGCCAGTAGGAGGACAGGGGAGTCCTACGAGCAGTACTTC CASRRTGESYEQYF
TRBD1 TRBJ2-4 TRBV7-3 NA TGTGCCAGCAGCCCCGGGACAGGCTTAGCCAAAAACATTCAGTACTTC CASSPGTGLAKNIQYF
NA TRBJ2-1 TRBV5-1 NA TGCGCCAGCAGCTTGGACCCGACGGGCGGTGAGCAGTTCTTC CASSLDPTGGEQFF
NA TRBJ2-7 TRBV5-1 NA TGCGCCAGCAGCCTGCCCTCGAACGAGCAGTACTTC CASSLPSNEQYF
NA TRBJ2-1 TRBV4-3 NA TGCGCCAGCAGCCAAGAGGGGCGGGCCGACTACAATGAGCAGTTCTTC CASSQEGRADYNEQFF
NA TRBJ2-1 TRBV11-2 NA TGTGCCAGCAGCTTAGGCGGGACAACCGGGACTAATGAGCAGTTCTTC CASSLGGTTGTNEQFF
TRBD1 TRBJ2-1 TRBV5-4 NA TGTGCCAGCAGCCAACAGGGGAATGAGCAGTTCTTC CASSQQGNEQFF
NA TRBJ2-3 TRBV10-3 NA TGTGCCATCAGCGTAGCTCGGAGCACAGATACGCAGTATTTT CAISVARSTDTQYF
NA TRBJ2-5 TRBV4-1 NA TGCGCCAGCAGCCAATTTAGTTCCCAAGAGACCCAGTACTTC CASSQFSSQETQYF
NA TRBJ1-1 TRBV29-1 few TGCAGCGTTAGCGCGGTGAACACTGAAGCTTTCTTT CSVSAVNTEAFF
TRBD2 TRBJ2-3 TRBV29-1 NA TGCAGCGTGGCGACTAGCGGTACTAGCACAGATACGCAGTATTTT CSVATSGTSTDTQYF
NA TRBJ1-3 TRBV7-9 NA TGTGCCAGCAGCTTTGGCAGCTCTGGAAACACCATATATTTT CASSFGSSGNTIYF
TRBD2 TRBJ2-3 TRBV7-2 NA TGTGCCAGCAGCGAAGCGGGACCCCTAGCGCAGTATTTT CASSEAGPLAQYF
TRBD1 TRBJ2-7 TRBV12-5 NA TGTGCTAGCCCAGCAGGGGGCCCGTACGAGCAGTACTTC CASPAGGPYEQYF
NA TRBJ1-5 TRBV5-5 NA TGTGCCAGCAGCTTGCGAGTTAATACCTATAGCAATCAGCCCCAGCATTTT CASSLRVNTYSNQPQHF
NA TRBJ2-2 TRBV5-1 NA TGCGCCAGCTCCCCAGGGCCCCCACTAAACACCGGGGAGCTGTTTTTT CASSPGPPLNTGELFF
TRBD2 TRBJ2-7 TRBV6-1 NA TGTGCCAAAAAGGGAGGCGGGGGTAGGAACGAGCAGTACTTC CAKKGGGGRNEQYF
TRBD1 TRBJ2-7 TRBV7-2 few TGTGCCAGCAGCCCTTCAGGGACAGGCTCCTACGAGCAGTACTTC CASSPSGTGSYEQYF
TRBD1 TRBJ2-1 TRBV18 NA TGTGCCAGCTCACTTAAACAGGGGGCTAAGGCTGAGCAGTTCTTC CASSLKQGAKAEQFF
NA TRBJ2-1 TRBV30 few TGTGCCGGGGGTCACAGCGCCAATGAGCAGTTCTTC CAGGHSANEQFF
NA TRBJ1-4 TRBV28 NA TGTGCCAGCAGTGTCCGGGGGGAAAAACTGTTTTTT CASSVRGEKLFF
NA TRBJ2-5 TRBV7-2 NA TGTGCCAGCCGAGACGGGGTAACCCAGTACTTC CASRDGVTQYF
NA TRBJ1-3 TRBV6-6 NA TGTGCCAGCAGAACGCATACAGAGGGAAACACCATATATTTT CASRTHTEGNTIYF
NA TRBJ2-2 TRBV7-2 once TGTGCCAGCAGCTTAGAGATCAGGAACACCGGGGAGCTGTTTTTT CASSLEIRNTGELFF
NA TRBJ1-2 TRBV19 few TGTGCCAGTAGACCAGACTGGGCCGACAGGCGCAAAATGTATGGCTACACCTTC CASRPDWADRRKMYGYTF
NA TRBJ2-4 TRBV28 NA TGTGCCAGCAGTGAAAGCGACAGGAGACTAGCCAAAAACATTCAGTACTTC CASSESDRRLAKNIQYF
NA TRBJ2-2 TRBV29-1 NA TGCAGCGTTGGGACATACGGGAACACCGGGGAGCTGTTTTTT CSVGTYGNTGELFF
NA TRBJ2-7 TRBV6-6 NA TGTGCCAGCAGTTTTGGGGGCGGCCACTCCTACGAGCAGTACTTC CASSFGGGHSYEQYF
TRBD1 TRBJ1-6 TRBV10-1 few TGCGCCAGCAGTCCTTCCCAGGGGGCACCCCTCCACTTT CASSPSQGAPLHF
NA TRBJ2-6 TRBV5-6 NA TGTGCCAGCAGCCCCTATAGCTCTGGGGCCAACGTCCTGACTTTC CASSPYSSGANVLTF
TRBD2 TRBJ2-5 TRBV10-3 NA TGTGCCATCCGGACTAGCGGACAAGAGACCCAGTACTTC CAIRTSGQETQYF
TRBD1 TRBJ2-7 TRBV7-2 NA TGTGCCAGCAGCCGGGACGGGACAGGCCTATCCCTTACCTACGAGCAGTACTTC CASSRDGTGLSLTYEQYF
TRBD2 TRBJ2-7 TRBV7-9 NA TGTGCCAGCACCCTAACGGCTAGCGGGGGAGCAAGGAGTACCTACGAGCAGTACTTC CASTLTASGGARSTYEQYF
NA TRBJ1-5 TRBV10-2 few TGCGCCAGCAGTGAAGGGGACAATCAGCCCCAGCATTTT CASSEGDNQPQHF
TRBD1 TRBJ2-2 TRBV29-1 NA TGCAGCGTTGTCGGACAGGGCTCCGGGGAGCTGTTTTTT CSVVGQGSGELFF
NA TRBJ2-7 TRBV4-2 NA TGTGCCAGCAGCCAATCACAGGGATTCGAGCAGTACTTC CASSQSQGFEQYF
NA TRBJ2-3 TRBV28 NA TGTGCCAGCAGTCCGCCGGGGTCGGGTACAGATACGCAGTATTTT CASSPPGSGTDTQYF
NA TRBJ1-4 TRBV5-5 NA TGTGCCAGCAGCGGTCCAGGTCCAACTAATGAAAAACTGTTTTTT CASSGPGPTNEKLFF
TRBD1 TRBJ2-3 TRBV28 NA TGTGCCAGCAGTTCGACAGGGCAAGATACGCAGTATTTT CASSSTGQDTQYF
NA TRBJ1-6 TRBV5-6 NA TGTGCCAGCAGCTTACAGCGAAATTCACCCCTCCACTTT CASSLQRNSPLHF
NA TRBJ2-6 TRBV2 NA TGTGCCAGCAGTGAAGACGGGGCCTCGGGGGCCAACGTCCTGACTTTC CASSEDGASGANVLTF
NA TRBJ1-2 TRBV5-4 NA TGTGCCAGCAGCTCCTCGGGACGGATTGACTATGGCTACACCTTC CASSSSGRIDYGYTF
TRBD1 TRBJ1-4 TRBV28 NA TGTGCCAGCAGTTCAGGGGGCGAGGGTGAAAAACTGTTTTTT CASSSGGEGEKLFF
NA TRBJ2-2 TRBV4-3 few TGCGCCAGCAGCCCCACTGGGCACTTAGCGAACACCGGGGAGCTGTTTTTT CASSPTGHLANTGELFF
NA TRBJ1-1 TRBV5-1 NA TGCGCCAGCAGCTTGGTGGGGCAGAACACTGAAGCTTTCTTT CASSLVGQNTEAFF
NA TRBJ1-5 TRBV2 NA TGTGCCAGCGGCCACAGGGATGGGAATCAGCCCCAGCATTTT CASGHRDGNQPQHF
NA TRBJ1-1 TRBV2 NA TGTGCCAGCAGGGCCGGGACAAACACTGAAGCTTTCTTT CASRAGTNTEAFF
NA TRBJ1-5 TRBV10-3 few TGTGCCATCAGTCCAGGGCTAGGGCAGCCCCAGCATTTT CAISPGLGQPQHF
TRBD2 TRBJ2-7 TRBV6-1 NA TGTGCCAGCACCAGACTAGCGGGAGTCTACGAGCAGTACTTC CASTRLAGVYEQYF
TRBD1 TRBJ2-2 TRBV28 NA TGTGCCAGCAACTCGGGCGGGACAGGGGGCTCCGGGGAGCTGTTTTTT CASNSGGTGGSGELFF